This TCR beta chain was captured in a study of shared clonotypes between healthy human individuals. Turning to the study itself: Ranging from 18 to 49 in age, donors were two women and a few men.

Assay runs were performed at deep level. Profiled with immunoSEQ multiplex PCR; TCRdb holds only in-frame clones, not every one. Of around 83,000 clones in the sample, 60% to 80% were seen once. Combining CD45RO+ cells with CCR7-negative CD45RA+ TemRA cells gave CD8 memory. This clone was found a few times. The V gene's germline CDR1 is SEHNR and CDR2 FQNEAQ (reference sequence). CDR3 length equals 14 residues. V was pared by 1 base and J by 4 bases, with 3 bases of the junction left unmatched. This clonotype was sampled from a man aged 30 to 45 in good health. The chain employs TRBV7-9 and TRBJ1-2, with TRBD1 matching 7 bases. Sequenced sample: memory CD8+ T cells sorted from blood. Subset in this sample: CD45RO+ cells pooled with CCR7-negative TemRA cells. CDR3 protein: CASSLVGGLYGYTF. In nucleotides, the CDR3 is TGTGCCAGCAGCTTAGTAGGGGGCCTCTATGGCTACACCTTC.